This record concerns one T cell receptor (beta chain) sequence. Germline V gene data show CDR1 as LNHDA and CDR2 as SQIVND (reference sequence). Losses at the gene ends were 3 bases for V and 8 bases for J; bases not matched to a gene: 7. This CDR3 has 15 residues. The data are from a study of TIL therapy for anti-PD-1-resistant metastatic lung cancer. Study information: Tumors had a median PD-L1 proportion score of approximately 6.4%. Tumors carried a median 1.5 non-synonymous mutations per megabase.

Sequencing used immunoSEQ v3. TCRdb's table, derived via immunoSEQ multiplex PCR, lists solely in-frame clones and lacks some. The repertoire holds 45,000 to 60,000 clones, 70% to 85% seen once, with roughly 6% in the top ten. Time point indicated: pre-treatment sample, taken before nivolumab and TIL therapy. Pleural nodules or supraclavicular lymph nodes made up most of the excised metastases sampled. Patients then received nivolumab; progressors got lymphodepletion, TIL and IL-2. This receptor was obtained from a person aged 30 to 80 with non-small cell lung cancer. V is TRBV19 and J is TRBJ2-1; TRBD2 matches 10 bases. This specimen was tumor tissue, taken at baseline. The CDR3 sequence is CASSIRAGGRDEQFF. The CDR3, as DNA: TGTGCCAGTAGTATTCGAGCGGGGGGGCGTGATGAGCAGTTCTTC.